In its sample, the clone carrying this T cell receptor (beta chain) was seen many times. The antigen remains unidentified. Germline V gene sequence: CDR1 SNHLY, CDR2 FYNNEI. This CDR3 has 13 amino acids. The germline V and J ends were trimmed by 6 bases and 1 base, with 9 bases remaining between them. The entry originates in a study of T cells in Graves' hyperthyroidism and ophthalmopathy. Study results and limitations: Ophthalmopathy, as predicted by the model, came a median approximately 6.5 months after the prediction.

Orbital computed tomography and thyroid ultrasound, together with serum TRAb and thyroxine and clinical symptoms, were used for diagnoses. PBMCs were collected from a roughly 10 ml volume of fresh peripheral blood. Using RNA transcripts as the source, TCR beta CDR3 regions were amplified. The HTBI set primed first-round TCR CDR3 RT-PCR. TCRdb reprocessed the multiplex PCR reads via MiXCR and lists one record per CDR3 protein. The sample yields around 340,000 distinct CDR3 sequences, less than 20% seen once. The rearrangement uses TRBV2 and TRBJ1-1; no reliable D call. The TCR originated in a woman in her thirties or forties with Graves' ophthalmopathy. The sample consisted of blood. The CDR3 region is CASSPTSNTEAFF. CDR3 bases: TGTGCCAGCAGCCCGACATCGAACACTGAAGCTTTCTTT.